The entry that follows covers one T cell receptor (beta chain) sequence. No antigen is known for it. The sample originates from a study of CD8 T cells in Susac syndrome. About the research overall: Blood was drawn from patients with Susac syndrome. At that point, they were therapy-naive, on corticosteroids, or on intravenous immunoglobulin alone. Whole-study results and caveats: Susac-specific public clones found in total CD8+ repertoires numbered 15 to 20, and those in CD8+ TEMRA repertoires numbered a few.

Patients with Susac syndrome fulfilled recently defined diagnostic criteria for definite or probable disease. The CDR3 is 16 residues long. Trimming shortened V by 1 base and J by 0 bases, and 11 bases separated the two germline ends. Germline V lookup: CDR1 SGHTA, CDR2 FQGTGA. RNA, at about 0.5 to 1 ug, was reverse transcribed with random hexamers. TCRdb reprocessed the immunoSEQ multiplex PCR reads via MiXCR and lists one record per CDR3 protein. Found here are some 130,000 distinct CDR3 sequences, 95% of them singletons; the top ten hold about 0.18%. This chain connects TRBV7-3 to TRBJ2-3; weak D call: TRBD2 (5 bases). This clonotype was sampled from a human donor with Susac syndrome. The sequencing sample was made of CD8+ T cells from PBMCs. DNA for the CDR3: TGTGCCAGCAGCTTAATAGCGAGCTCTAGCACAGATACGCAGTATTTT. Translating gives CASSLIASSSTDTQYF.